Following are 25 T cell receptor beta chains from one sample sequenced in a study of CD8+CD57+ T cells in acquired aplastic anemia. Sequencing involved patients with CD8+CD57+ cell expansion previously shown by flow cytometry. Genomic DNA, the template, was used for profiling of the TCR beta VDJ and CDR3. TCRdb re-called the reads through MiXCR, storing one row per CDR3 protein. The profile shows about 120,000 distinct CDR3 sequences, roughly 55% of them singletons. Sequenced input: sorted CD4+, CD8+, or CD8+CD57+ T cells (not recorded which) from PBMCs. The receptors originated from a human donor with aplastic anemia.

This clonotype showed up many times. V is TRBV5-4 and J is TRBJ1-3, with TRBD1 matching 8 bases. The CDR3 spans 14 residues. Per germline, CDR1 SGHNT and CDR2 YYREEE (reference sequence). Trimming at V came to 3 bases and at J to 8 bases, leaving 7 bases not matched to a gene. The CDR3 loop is CASSSEDRVDTIYF. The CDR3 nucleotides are TGTGCCAGCAGCTCCGAGGACAGGGTTGACACCATATATTTT.

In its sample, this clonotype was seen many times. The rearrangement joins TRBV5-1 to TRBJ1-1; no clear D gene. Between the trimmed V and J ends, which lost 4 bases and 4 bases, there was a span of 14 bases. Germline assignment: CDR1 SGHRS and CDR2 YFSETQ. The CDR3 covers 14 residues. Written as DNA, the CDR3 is TGCGCCAGCAGCCTCACTGACGGAGGCACTGAAGCTTTCTTT. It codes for CASSLTDGGTEAFF. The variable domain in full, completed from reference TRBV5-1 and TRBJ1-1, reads KAGVTQTPRYLIKTRGQQVTLSCSPISGHRSVSWYQQTPGQGLQFLFEYFSETQRNKGNFPGRFSGRQFSNSRSEMNVSTLELGDSALYLCASSLTDGGTEAFFGQGTRLTVV.

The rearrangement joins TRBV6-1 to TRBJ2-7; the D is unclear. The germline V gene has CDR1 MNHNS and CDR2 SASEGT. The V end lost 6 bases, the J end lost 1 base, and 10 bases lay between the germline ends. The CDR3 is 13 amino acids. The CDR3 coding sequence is TGTGCCAGCAGCCCCGAGAGGTCCTACGAGCAGTACTTC. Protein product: CASSPERSYEQYF.

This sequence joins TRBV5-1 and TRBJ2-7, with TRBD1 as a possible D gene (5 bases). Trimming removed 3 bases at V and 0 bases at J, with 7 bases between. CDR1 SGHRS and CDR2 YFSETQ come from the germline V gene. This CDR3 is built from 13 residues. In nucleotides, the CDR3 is TGCGCCAGCAGCTCCGACAGCTCCTACGAGCAGTACTTC. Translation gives CASSSDSSYEQYF.

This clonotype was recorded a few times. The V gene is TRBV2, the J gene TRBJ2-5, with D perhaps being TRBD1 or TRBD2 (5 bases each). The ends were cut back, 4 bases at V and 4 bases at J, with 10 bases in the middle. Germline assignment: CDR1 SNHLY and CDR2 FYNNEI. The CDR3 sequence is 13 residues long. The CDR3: CASSGPGRETQYF. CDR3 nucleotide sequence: TGTGCCAGCAGTGGACCAGGGAGAGAGACCCAGTACTTC.

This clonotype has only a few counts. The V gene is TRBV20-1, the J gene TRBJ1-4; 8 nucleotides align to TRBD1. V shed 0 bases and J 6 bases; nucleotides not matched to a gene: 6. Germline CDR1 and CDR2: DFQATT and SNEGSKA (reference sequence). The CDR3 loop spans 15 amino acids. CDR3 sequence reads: CSARDDRGVYEKLFF. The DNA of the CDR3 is TGCAGTGCTAGAGATGACAGGGGAGTGTATGAAAAACTGTTTTTT.

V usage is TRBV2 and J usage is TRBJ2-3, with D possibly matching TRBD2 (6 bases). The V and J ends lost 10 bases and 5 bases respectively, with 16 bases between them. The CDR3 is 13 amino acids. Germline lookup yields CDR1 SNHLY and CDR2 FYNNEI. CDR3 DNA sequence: TGTGCCACGCCTAGGGTAGCGGAAGATACGCAGTATTTT. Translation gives CATPRVAEDTQYF.

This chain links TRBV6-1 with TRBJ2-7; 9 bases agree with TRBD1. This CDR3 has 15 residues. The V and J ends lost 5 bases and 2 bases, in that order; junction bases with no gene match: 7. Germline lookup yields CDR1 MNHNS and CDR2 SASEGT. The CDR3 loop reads CASSTRDRATYEQYF. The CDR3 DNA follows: TGTGCCAGCAGTACCCGGGACAGGGCGACCTACGAGCAGTACTTC.

CDR3 residues: CASSEYFPYEQYF. The CDR3 nucleotides are TGCGCCAGCAGTGAGTATTTCCCGTACGAGCAGTACTTC. This chain joins TRBV10-2 and TRBJ2-7; no firm D call. Germline CDR1 is WSHSY and CDR2 is SAAADI. The V end lost 1 base, the J end lost 4 bases, and 8 bases lay between the germline ends. This CDR3 comprises 13 residues.

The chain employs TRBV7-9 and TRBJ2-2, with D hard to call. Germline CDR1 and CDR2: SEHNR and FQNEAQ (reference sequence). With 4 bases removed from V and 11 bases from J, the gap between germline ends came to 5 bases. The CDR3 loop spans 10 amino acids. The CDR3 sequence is CASSSVELFF. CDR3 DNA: TGTGCCAGCAGCTCCGTTGAGCTGTTTTTT.

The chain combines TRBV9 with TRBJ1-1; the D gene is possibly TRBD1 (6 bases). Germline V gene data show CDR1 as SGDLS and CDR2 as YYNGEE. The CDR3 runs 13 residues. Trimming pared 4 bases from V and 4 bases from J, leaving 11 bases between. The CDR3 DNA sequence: TGTGCCAGCAGCTTCACAGGGACCACTGAAGCTTTCTTT. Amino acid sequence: CASSFTGTTEAFF.

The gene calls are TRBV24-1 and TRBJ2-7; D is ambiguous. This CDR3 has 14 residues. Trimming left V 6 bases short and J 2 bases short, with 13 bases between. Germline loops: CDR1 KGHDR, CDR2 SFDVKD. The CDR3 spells CATSPSDGPYEQYF. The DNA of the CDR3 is TGTGCCACCAGTCCCAGTGATGGCCCCTACGAGCAGTACTTC.

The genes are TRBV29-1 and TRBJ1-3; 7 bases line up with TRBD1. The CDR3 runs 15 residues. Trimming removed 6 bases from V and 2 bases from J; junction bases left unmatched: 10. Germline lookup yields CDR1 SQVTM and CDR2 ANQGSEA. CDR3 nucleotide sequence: TGCAGCGTCGCCCTACAGGGGTTGCCTGGAAACACCATATATTTT. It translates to CSVALQGLPGNTIYF.

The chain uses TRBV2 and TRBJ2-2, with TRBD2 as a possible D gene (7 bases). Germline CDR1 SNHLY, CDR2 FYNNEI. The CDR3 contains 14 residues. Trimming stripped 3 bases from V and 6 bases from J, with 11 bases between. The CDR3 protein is CASSEMGGPGELFF. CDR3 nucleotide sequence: TGTGCCAGCAGTGAGATGGGGGGGCCCGGGGAGCTGTTTTTT.

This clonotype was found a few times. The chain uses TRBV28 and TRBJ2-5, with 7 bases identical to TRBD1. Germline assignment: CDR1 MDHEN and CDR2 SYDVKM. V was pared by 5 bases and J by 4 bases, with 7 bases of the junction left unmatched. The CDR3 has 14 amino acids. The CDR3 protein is CASSPYGTAETQYF. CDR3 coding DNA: TGTGCCAGCAGTCCCTATGGGACAGCAGAGACCCAGTACTTC.

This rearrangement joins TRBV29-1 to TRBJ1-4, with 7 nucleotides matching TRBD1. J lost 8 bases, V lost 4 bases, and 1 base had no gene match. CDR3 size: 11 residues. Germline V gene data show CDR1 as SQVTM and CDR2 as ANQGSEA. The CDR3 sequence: CSVGGQEKLFF. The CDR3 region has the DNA TGCAGCGTTGGGGGACAGGAAAAACTGTTTTTT.

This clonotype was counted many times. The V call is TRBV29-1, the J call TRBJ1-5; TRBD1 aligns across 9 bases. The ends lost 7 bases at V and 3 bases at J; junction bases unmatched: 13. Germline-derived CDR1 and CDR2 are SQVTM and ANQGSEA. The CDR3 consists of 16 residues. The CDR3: CSDPGQGTRNNQPQHF. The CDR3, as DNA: TGCAGCGACCCCGGACAGGGGACACGCAACAATCAGCCCCAGCATTTT.

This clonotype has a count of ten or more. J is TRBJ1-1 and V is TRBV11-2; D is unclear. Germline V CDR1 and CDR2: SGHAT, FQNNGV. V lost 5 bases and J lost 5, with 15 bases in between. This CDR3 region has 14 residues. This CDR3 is CASSPKAGVTEAFF. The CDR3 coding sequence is TGTGCCAGCAGCCCCAAAGCGGGAGTGACTGAAGCTTTCTTT. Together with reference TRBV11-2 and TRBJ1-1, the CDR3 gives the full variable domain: EAGVAQSPRYKIIEKRQSVAFWCNPISGHATLYWYQQILGQGPKLLIQFQNNGVVDDSQLPKDRFSAERLKGVDSTLKIQPAKLEDSAVYLCASSPKAGVTEAFFGQGTRLTVV.

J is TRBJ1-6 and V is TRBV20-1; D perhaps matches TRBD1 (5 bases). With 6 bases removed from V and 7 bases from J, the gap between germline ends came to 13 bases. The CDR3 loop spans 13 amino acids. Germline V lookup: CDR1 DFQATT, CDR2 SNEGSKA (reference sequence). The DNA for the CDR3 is TGCAGTGCCCAGGGTCCTTTCAATTCACCCCTCCACTTT. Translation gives CSAQGPFNSPLHF.

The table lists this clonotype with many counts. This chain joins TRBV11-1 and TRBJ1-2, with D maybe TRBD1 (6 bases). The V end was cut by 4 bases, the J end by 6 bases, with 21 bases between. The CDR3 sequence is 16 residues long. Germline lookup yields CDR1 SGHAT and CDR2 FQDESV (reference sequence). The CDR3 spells CASSSLNQQGGHGYTF. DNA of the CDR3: TGTGCCAGCAGCTCCTTAAACCAACAGGGAGGGCATGGCTACACCTTC.

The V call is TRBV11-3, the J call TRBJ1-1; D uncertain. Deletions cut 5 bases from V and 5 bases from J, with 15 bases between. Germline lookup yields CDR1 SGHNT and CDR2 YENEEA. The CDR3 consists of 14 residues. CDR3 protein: CASSQAKGRTEAFF. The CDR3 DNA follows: TGTGCCAGCAGCCAAGCGAAGGGTAGGACTGAAGCTTTCTTT.

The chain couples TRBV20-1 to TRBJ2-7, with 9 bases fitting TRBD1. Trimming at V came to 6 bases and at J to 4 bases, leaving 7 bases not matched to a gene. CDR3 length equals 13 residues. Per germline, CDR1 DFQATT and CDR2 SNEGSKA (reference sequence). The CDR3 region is CSATGTGFYEQYF. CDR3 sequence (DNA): TGCAGTGCCACCGGGACAGGGTTTTACGAGCAGTACTTC.

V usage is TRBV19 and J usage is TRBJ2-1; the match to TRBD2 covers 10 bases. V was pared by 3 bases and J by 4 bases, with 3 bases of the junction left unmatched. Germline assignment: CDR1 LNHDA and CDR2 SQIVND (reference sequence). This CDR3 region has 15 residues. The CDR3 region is CASSIPAGGYNEQFF. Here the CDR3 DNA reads TGTGCCAGTAGTATTCCAGCGGGGGGGTACAATGAGCAGTTCTTC.

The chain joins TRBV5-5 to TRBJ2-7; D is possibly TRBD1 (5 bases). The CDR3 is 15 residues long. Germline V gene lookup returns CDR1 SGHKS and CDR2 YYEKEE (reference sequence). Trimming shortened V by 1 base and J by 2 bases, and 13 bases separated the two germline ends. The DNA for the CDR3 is TGTGCCAGCAGCTTGCTGCCGGACACCACCTACGAGCAGTACTTC. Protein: CASSLLPDTTYEQYF.

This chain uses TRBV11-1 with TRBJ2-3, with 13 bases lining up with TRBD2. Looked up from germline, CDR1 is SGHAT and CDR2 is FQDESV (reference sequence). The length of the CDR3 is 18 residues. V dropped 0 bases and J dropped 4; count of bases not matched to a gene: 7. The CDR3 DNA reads TGTGCCAGCAGCTTAGCGGGAGGACTAGCGGGAGTAGCAGATACGCAGTATTTT. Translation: CASSLAGGLAGVADTQYF.